A single sample gave rise to the 13 T cell receptor beta chains below, sequenced in a study of regulatory T cells in long-lasting Graves disease. Described time point: newly diagnosed GD, antithyroid drugs for less than 3 months. PBMC-derived RNA was used for the TCR library. Arm-PCR of CDR3 regions with iRepertoire HTBI primers generated TCR beta libraries. TCRdb reprocessed the multiplex PCR reads via MiXCR and lists one record per CDR3 protein. Of roughly 420,000 distinct CDR3 sequences in the sample, around 15% were seen once. The same specimen was also included in a second study, on T cells in Graves' hyperthyroidism and ophthalmopathy.

The source was peripheral blood mononuclear cells (PBMCs), collected at new diagnosis, from a patient treated with antithyroid drugs. These receptors all stem from a woman aged 25 to 39 with Graves disease.

This clonotype was seen many times. The CDR3 sequence is CSAAGQTEAFF. The CDR3 DNA follows: TGCAGTGCTGCGGGACAAACTGAAGCTTTCTTT. The gene calls are TRBV20-1 and TRBJ1-1, with D maybe TRBD1 (6 bases). Trimming cost V 5 bases and J 5 bases, with 9 bases left between them. Germline loops: CDR1 DFQATT, CDR2 SNEGSKA (reference sequence). This CDR3 is built from 11 residues.

This clonotype was observed a handful of times. The chain combines TRBV6-5 with TRBJ2-7; 7 bases align to TRBD1. The CDR3 is 15 residues long. The V segment lost 2 bases and the J segment 2 bases; nucleotides outside the gene matches: 6. Germline values: CDR1 MNHEY, CDR2 SVGAGI. DNA for the CDR3: TGTGCCAGCAGTTACAACAGGGGCGAAGCCTACGAGCAGTACTTC. Encoded protein: CASSYNRGEAYEQYF.

In its sample, this clonotype was seen many times. The chain links TRBV6-1 to TRBJ2-1, with D perhaps TRBD2 (5 bases). Germline V gene sequence: CDR1 MNHNS, CDR2 SASEGT. This CDR3 is built from 15 residues. Trimming pared 6 bases from V and 0 bases from J, leaving 12 bases between. The CDR3 loop is CASRIGLSSYNEQFF. The CDR3 region has the DNA TGTGCCAGCAGGATAGGACTCAGCTCCTACAATGAGCAGTTCTTC.

In this sample, this clonotype turned up many times. V is TRBV12-3 or TRBV12-4 and J is TRBJ2-3; D is ambiguous. The CDR3 is 12 residues long. Deletions cut 3 bases from V and 7 bases from J, with 8 bases between. CDR3 coding DNA: TGTGCCAGCAGTTTTAAGGCGAATACGCAGTATTTT. Protein sequence: CASSFKANTQYF.

This clonotype was observed many times. This chain joins TRBV6-1 and TRBJ2-7; no firm D call. The V gene lost 6 bases and the J gene lost 0 bases, with 9 bases spanning the gap. The CDR3 length is 13 residues. Germline CDR1 MNHNS, CDR2 SASEGT. In nucleotides, the CDR3 is TGTGCCAGCAGGCCAAGTAGCTCCTACGAGCAGTACTTC. This translates into CASRPSSSYEQYF.

This sequence joins TRBV20-1 and TRBJ1-3; D is ambiguous. The ends were cut back, 6 bases at V and 0 bases at J, with 12 bases in the middle. This CDR3 has 14 residues. Per germline, CDR1 DFQATT and CDR2 SNEGSKA (reference sequence). The CDR3: CSAAEVLSGNTIYF. The CDR3 DNA reads TGCAGTGCGGCGGAGGTCCTCTCTGGAAACACCATATATTTT.

This clonotype was observed at least ten times. V gene TRBV7-9 combines with J gene TRBJ2-1, with 9 bases fitting TRBD2. Germline V lookup: CDR1 SEHNR, CDR2 FQNEAQ (reference sequence). The CDR3 extends over 16 amino acids. J lost 4 bases, V lost 5 bases, and 9 bases had no gene match. In DNA form, the CDR3 reads TGTGCCAGCAGCCTGCGTAGACTAGCGGATTACAATGAGCAGTTCTTC. Protein sequence: CASSLRRLADYNEQFF.

This clonotype came up a few times. The rearrangement joins TRBV5-4 to TRBJ2-1; 11 bases align to TRBD2. Trimming at V came to 4 bases and at J to 2 bases, leaving 11 bases not matched to a gene. Germline CDR1 and CDR2: SGHNT and YYREEE (reference sequence). The CDR3 has 18 amino acids. The CDR3 is CASSRTVTSGSAYNEQFF. CDR3 DNA: TGTGCCAGCAGCCGCACCGTAACTAGCGGGAGCGCCTACAATGAGCAGTTCTTC.

To note about this clonotype: A much larger clone lies a single base off, so this may be a read error. The V and J genes are TRBV18 and TRBJ1-2; perhaps TRBD1 as D (5 bases). CDR3 length: 16 amino acids. V was clipped by 0 bases and J by 4 bases, with 15 bases between them. The V gene's germline CDR1 is KGHSH and CDR2 LQKENI. CDR3 region: CASSPPGGIVPYGYTF. CDR3 bases: TGTGCCAGCTCACCACCGGGGGGTATTGTTCCCTATGGCTACACCTTC.

On this clonotype: A much more abundant neighbour one base away suggests this may be a read error. The chain joins TRBV28 to TRBJ2-7, with 9 bases identical to TRBD1. V shed 5 bases and J 2 bases; nucleotides not matched to a gene: 4. In germline, CDR1 is MDHEN, CDR2 SYDVKM. This CDR3 region has 14 residues. This CDR3 is CASSGGTGPYEQYF. In DNA form, the CDR3 reads TGTGCCAGCAGTGGGGGGACAGGGCCCTACGAGCAGTACTTC.

A word on this clonotype: Since a much larger clone is just one base distant, this may be a read error. This chain uses TRBV20-1 with TRBJ1-1, with D uncertain. The V gene's germline CDR1 is DFQATT and CDR2 SNEGSKA (reference sequence). The CDR3 covers 15 residues. The V and J ends lost 1 base and 0 bases respectively, with 12 bases between them. In DNA form, the CDR3 reads TGCAGTGCTAGAGCTCTGGAATCCATGAACACTGAAGCTTTCTTT. This sequence encodes CSARALESMNTEAFF.

This clonotype was recorded at least ten times. V and J are TRBV28 and TRBJ2-1; 8 nucleotides agree with TRBD2. Looked up from germline, CDR1 is MDHEN and CDR2 is SYDVKM. CDR3 length: 17 amino acids. The V and J ends lost 1 base and 2 bases, in that order; junction bases with no gene match: 7. The CDR3 sequence: CASSLSGGLAPYNEQFF. The DNA of the CDR3 is TGTGCCAGCAGTTTATCAGGTGGACTAGCCCCCTACAATGAGCAGTTCTTC.

This clonotype was seen a few times. The chain carries TRBV4-1 and TRBJ1-2; no clear D. This CDR3 is built from 16 residues. Germline V gene lookup returns CDR1 MGHRA and CDR2 YSYEKL. The V end lost 0 bases, the J end lost 3 bases, and 14 bases lay between the germline ends. The CDR3 reads CASSQENAGFHYGYTF. In DNA form, the CDR3 reads TGCGCCAGCAGCCAAGAGAACGCGGGTTTTCACTATGGCTACACCTTC.